A selection of T cell receptor beta chains follows, all from one sample in a study of blood T cell repertoires in COVID-19. The repertoire was sequenced with immunoSEQ multiplex PCR; TCRdb's copy has only in-frame clones and lacks some. The sample shows about 170,000 clones, under 90% of them seen only once. Specimen: peripheral blood. The receptors were gathered from a woman older than 75 with acute or convalescent COVID-19. CDR3s include the opening cysteine and the closing phenylalanine or tryptophan. Fields, in order: J gene, V gene, clone size, D gene, CDR3 DNA, CDR3 protein. A D gene is named only where the DNA matches it firmly. Expanded clones are given a class, and other clones once, few, many or no size at all.

>TRBJ1-2|TRBV2|.|TRBD1
TGTGCCAGCCACTATCAGACAGGGGAATATGGCTACACCTTC
CASHYQTGEYGYTF
>TRBJ2-5|TRBV28|.|.
TGTGCCAGCAGCCCCGCCCTAGGACAGCGGGAGACCCAGTACTTC
CASSPALGQRETQYF
>TRBJ1-2|TRBV7-9|.|.
TGTGCCAGCAGCTTAGGGGACGGGAGCTATGGCTACACCTTC
CASSLGDGSYGYTF
>TRBJ2-2|TRBV7-8|.|.
TGTGCCAGCAGAGGAGGGGGCAACACCGGGGAGCTGTTTTTT
CASRGGGNTGELFF
>TRBJ2-6|TRBV27|.|.
TGTGCCAGCAGTTTGTGGGGGCCCGGGGCCAACGTCCTGACTTTC
CASSLWGPGANVLTF
>TRBJ2-3|TRBV18|.|TRBD2
TGTGCCAGCTCACCAACTCTTCTAGCGGGAGAAGGAGATACGCAGTATTTT
CASSPTLLAGEGDTQYF
>TRBJ2-1|TRBV11-3|.|TRBD2
TGTGCCAGCAGCTTAGGAGAGACTAGCGGGGGGAATGAGCAGTTCTTC
CASSLGETSGGNEQFF
>TRBJ1-2|TRBV27|once|.
TGTGCCAGCAGTCGAACGGACACCTATGGCTACACCTTC
CASSRTDTYGYTF
>TRBJ1-5|TRBV19|.|TRBD1
TGTGCCAGTAGTGCTGACAGGGTAGGCAATCAGCCCCAGCATTTT
CASSADRVGNQPQHF
>TRBJ1-1|TRBV18|.|.
TGTGCCAGCTCACCCCTCCCGGGAACTAACACTGAAGCTTTCTTT
CASSPLPGTNTEAFF
>TRBJ1-1|TRBV29-1|.|.
TGCAGCGTTGTTGCGCAGGGGAACACTGAAGCTTTCTTT
CSVVAQGNTEAFF
>TRBJ2-2|TRBV2|.|.
TGTGCCAGCAGTGTAAGACAGAACACCGGGGAGCTGTTTTTT
CASSVRQNTGELFF
>TRBJ1-5|TRBV5-6|.|.
TGTGCCAGCAGCTTGGAGGGGTTGGGTCAGCCCCAGCATTTT
CASSLEGLGQPQHF
>TRBJ2-1|TRBV5-1|once|.
TGCGCCAGCAGCACTGCGACGGGGACCTACAATGAGCAGTTCTTC
CASSTATGTYNEQFF
>TRBJ1-1|TRBV5-5|.|.
TGTGCCAGCAGCTCCACAACGACGGGGGTCCGGGTTCGAGCTTTCTTT
CASSSTTTGVRVRAFF
>TRBJ2-3|TRBV6-5|.|.
TGTGCCAGCAGACTGACAGGCCGGGATACGCAGTATTTT
CASRLTGRDTQYF
>TRBJ1-1|TRBV7-9|.|.
TGTGCCAGCAGCTTAGACAGTCTCAATCCTTTCTTT
CASSLDSLNPFF
>TRBJ1-1|TRBV19|.|.
TGTGCCAGTAGTTCTCCAGACAGGATGAACACTGAAGCTTTCTTT
CASSSPDRMNTEAFF
>TRBJ1-2|TRBV5-5|.|TRBD1
TGTGCCAGCAGCTTGGCGGGGGACAGGGGAAGGTATGGCTACACCTTC
CASSLAGDRGRYGYTF
>TRBJ1-1|TRBV12-3/TRBV12-4|.|TRBD1
TGTGCCAGCAGTACTCGACAGGGTGAAGCTTTCTTT
CASSTRQGEAFF
>TRBJ1-1|TRBV7-8|.|TRBD1
TGTGCCAGCAGCCCACGGACAGGGGGCACGAACACTGAAGCTTTCTTT
CASSPRTGGTNTEAFF
>TRBJ1-1|TRBV19|few|TRBD1
TGTGCCAGTAGCAGGGGGACTGAAGCTTTCTTT
CASSRGTEAFF
>TRBJ2-7|TRBV5-5|.|.
TGTGCCAGCAGCTTGATTTATCCCTCCTACGAGCAGTACTTC
CASSLIYPSYEQYF
>TRBJ1-1|TRBV29-1|.|TRBD1
TGCAGCGTTCGGACAGGGGGGAACACTGAAGCTTTCTTT
CSVRTGGNTEAFF